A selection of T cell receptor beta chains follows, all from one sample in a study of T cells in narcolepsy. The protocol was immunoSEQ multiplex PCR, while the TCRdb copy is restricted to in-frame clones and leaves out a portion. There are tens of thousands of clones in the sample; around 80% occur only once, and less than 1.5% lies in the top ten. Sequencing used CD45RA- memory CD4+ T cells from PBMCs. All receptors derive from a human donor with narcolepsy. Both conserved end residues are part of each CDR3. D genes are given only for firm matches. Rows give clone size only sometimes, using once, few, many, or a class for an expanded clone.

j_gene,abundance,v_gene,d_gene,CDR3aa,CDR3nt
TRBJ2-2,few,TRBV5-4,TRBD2,CASSYGLANTGELFF,TGTGCCAGCAGCTACGGACTAGCGAACACCGGGGAGCTGTTTTTT
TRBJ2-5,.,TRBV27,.,CASSLMSLSGVETQYF,TGTGCCAGCAGTTTAATGAGTCTGTCGGGGGTGGAGACCCAGTACTTC
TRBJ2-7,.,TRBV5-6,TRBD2,CASSYLGGRGSEQYF,TGTGCCAGCAGCTACTTGGGAGGGCGAGGGAGCGAGCAGTACTTC
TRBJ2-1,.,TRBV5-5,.,CASSLNPEARNEQFF,TGTGCCAGCAGCTTGAACCCTGAAGCGCGAAATGAGCAGTTCTTC
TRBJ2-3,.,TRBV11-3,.,CASSAGLPSTDTQYF,TGTGCCAGCAGCGCAGGACTACCGAGCACAGATACGCAGTATTTT
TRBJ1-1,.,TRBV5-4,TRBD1,CASSVEQGVGEAFF,TGTGCCAGCAGCGTGGAACAGGGGGTGGGTGAAGCTTTCTTT
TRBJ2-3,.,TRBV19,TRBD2,CASSTQGGPRDTQYF,TGTGCCAGTAGTACCCAGGGAGGGCCGAGAGATACGCAGTATTTT
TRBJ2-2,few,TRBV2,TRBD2,CASYGGLAGGFTGELFF,TGTGCCAGCTATGGTGGGCTAGCGGGGGGGTTCACCGGGGAGCTGTTTTTT
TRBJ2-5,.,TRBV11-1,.,CASSLGFLETQYF,TGTGCCAGCAGCCTGGGGTTTCTCGAGACCCAGTACTTC
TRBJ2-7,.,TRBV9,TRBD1,CASSVGSGGASAYEQYF,TGTGCCAGCAGCGTAGGGTCAGGGGGCGCTTCAGCTTACGAGCAGTACTTC
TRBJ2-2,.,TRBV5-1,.,CASSPNGAVAGELFF,TGCGCCAGCAGCCCGAATGGGGCGGTAGCCGGGGAGCTGTTTTTT
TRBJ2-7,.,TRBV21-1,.,CASSKRGDRRLNKQYF,TGTGCCAGCAGCAAAAGGGGGGACCGACGATTGAACAAGCAGTACTTC
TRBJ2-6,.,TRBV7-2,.,CASTLEVGANVLTF,TGTGCCAGCACCCTGGAGGTCGGGGCCAACGTCCTGACTTTC
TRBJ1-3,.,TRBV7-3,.,CASSLTGNSGNTIYF,TGTGCCAGCAGCTTAACAGGGAACTCTGGAAACACCATATATTTT
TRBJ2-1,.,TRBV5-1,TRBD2,CASSERRLAGGRYRNEQFF,TGCGCCAGCAGCGAACGCCGACTAGCGGGGGGGCGCTATCGCAATGAGCAGTTCTTC
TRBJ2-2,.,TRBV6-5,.,CASSYRRDQRPGELFF,TGTGCCAGCAGTTATCGACGGGACCAACGTCCCGGGGAGCTGTTTTTT
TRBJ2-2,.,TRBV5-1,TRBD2,CASSFPSGGPLNTGELFF,TGCGCCAGCAGCTTTCCTAGCGGGGGGCCACTAAACACCGGGGAGCTGTTTTTT
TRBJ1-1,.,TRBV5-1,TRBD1,CASSLERTGRTEAFF,TGCGCCAGCAGCTTGGAAAGGACAGGCAGAACTGAAGCTTTCTTT
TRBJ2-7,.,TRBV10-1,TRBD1,CASSEQGTYEQYF,TGCGCCAGCAGTGAACAGGGGACCTACGAGCAGTACTTC
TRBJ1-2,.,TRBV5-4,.,CASSLMGDQYGYTF,TGTGCCAGCAGCTTAATGGGGGACCAATATGGCTACACCTTC
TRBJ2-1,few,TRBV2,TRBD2,CASSYSGGAHNEQFF,TGTGCCAGCAGTTATAGCGGGGGCGCGCACAATGAGCAGTTCTTC
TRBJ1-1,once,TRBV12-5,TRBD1,CASGLNRGIEAFF,TGTGCTAGTGGTTTAAACAGGGGAATTGAAGCTTTCTTT
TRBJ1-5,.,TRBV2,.,CASSGLAGAYQPQHF,TGTGCCAGCAGTGGGCTCGCGGGGGCCTATCAGCCCCAGCATTTT
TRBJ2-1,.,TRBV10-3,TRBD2,CAISQALAGGYNEQFF,TGTGCCATCAGCCAGGCTTTAGCGGGAGGTTACAATGAGCAGTTCTTC
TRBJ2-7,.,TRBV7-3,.,CASSLIQGYEQYF,TGTGCCAGCAGCTTAATACAGGGCTACGAGCAGTACTTC
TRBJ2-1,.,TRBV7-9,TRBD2,CASSPAPGLDNEQFF,TGTGCCAGCAGCCCTGCCCCCGGACTAGACAATGAGCAGTTCTTC
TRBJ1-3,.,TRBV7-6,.,CASSSGLSGFSGNTIYF,TGTGCCAGCAGCTCAGGCCTGAGTGGGTTCTCTGGAAACACCATATATTTT
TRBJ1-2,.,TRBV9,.,CASSLGGTFNYGYTF,TGTGCCAGCAGCTTAGGAGGGACATTCAACTATGGCTACACCTTC
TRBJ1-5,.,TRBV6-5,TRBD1,CASSQGGQPQHF,TGTGCCAGCAGCCAGGGGGGTCAGCCCCAGCATTTT
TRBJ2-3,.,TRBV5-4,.,CASSLMKGSSTDTQYF,TGTGCCAGCAGCTTGATGAAGGGGTCTAGCACAGATACGCAGTATTTT
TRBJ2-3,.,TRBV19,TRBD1,CASRTGPPDTQYF,TGTGCCAGTCGGACAGGGCCCCCAGATACGCAGTATTTT
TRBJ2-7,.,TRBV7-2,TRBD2,CASSSIAGGPSYEQYF,TGTGCCAGCAGCTCAATAGCGGGAGGGCCGTCCTACGAGCAGTACTTC
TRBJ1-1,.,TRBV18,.,CASSPVEGTSNTEAFF,TGTGCCAGCTCACCCGTTGAGGGGACATCGAACACTGAAGCTTTCTTT
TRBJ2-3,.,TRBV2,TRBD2,CASSAFGGGIGTDTQYF,TGTGCCAGCAGTGCATTTGGGGGAGGGATAGGCACAGATACGCAGTATTTT
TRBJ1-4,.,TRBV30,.,CAWKRDNEKLFF,TGTGCCTGGAAAAGGGATAATGAAAAACTGTTTTTT
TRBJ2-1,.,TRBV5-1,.,CASSATGAGLYYNEQFF,TGCGCCAGCAGCGCTACCGGGGCGGGCCTTTACTACAATGAGCAGTTCTTC
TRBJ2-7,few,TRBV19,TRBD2,CASSTSGLAGGISYEQYF,TGTGCCAGTAGTACCTCGGGACTAGCGGGAGGGATCTCCTACGAGCAGTACTTC